Below are 23 T cell receptor beta chains sequenced from a single sample in a study of cytomegalovirus exposure and HLA in healthy donors. Amplification used 60 Vbeta primers and 13 Jbeta primers. TCRdb's copy holds only in-frame clones and misses some; the assay was immunoSEQ multiplex PCR. The sample shows roughly 99,000 clones, roughly 76% of them seen only once. Sequencing was done on a sample of PBMCs. These receptors all stem from a man between 18 and 29 years old in good health and CMV-seronegative.

V gene TRBV29-1 combines with J gene TRBJ2-7; D unclear. Trimming stripped 7 bases from V and 7 bases from J, with 20 bases between. CDR1 is SQVTM and CDR2 is ANQGSEA in the germline V gene. The CDR3 length is 13 residues. CDR3 in amino acids: CSALAMVGYEQYF. Written as DNA, the CDR3 is TGCAGCGCCCTGGCCATGGTGGGCTATGAGCAGTACTTC.

The chain links TRBV7-9 to TRBJ1-5; 9 positions agree with TRBD1. The J segment lost 4 bases and the V segment lost 0 bases, leaving 4 bases of the junction unmatched. The CDR3 extends over 16 amino acids. The germline gives CDR1 SEHNR, CDR2 FQNEAQ (reference sequence). The DNA for the CDR3 is TGTGCCAGCAGCTTAGCCGGGACAGGGCAAAATCAGCCCCAGCATTTT. Translating it yields CASSLAGTGQNQPQHF.

The V and J genes are TRBV1 and TRBJ1-4; the table calls TRBD1, which could not be checked here. TRBV1 is designated a pseudogene. The CDR3 contains 15 residues. The chain's CDR3 is CTSSQDPGGIEKLFF. The CDR3 nucleotides are TGCACCAGCAGCCAAGATCCAGGGGGCATTGAAAAACTGTTTTTT.

The V call is TRBV7-8, the J call TRBJ2-5, with 9 bases that match TRBD2. V was pared by 7 bases and J by 5 bases, with 23 bases of the junction left unmatched. The CDR3 totals 19 residues. CDR1 is SGHVS and CDR2 is FQNEAQ in the germline V gene. The CDR3 coding sequence is TGTGCCAGCAACCCCAGCAGGGGGACGGGCGGGGGGGCCGGGGAGACCCAGTACTTC. The encoded protein is CASNPSRGTGGGAGETQYF.

This clone showed up just once. Germline and junction disagree at one end, which may indicate a read error. The V and J genes are TRBV7-2 and TRBJ1-2, with 8 bases aligning to TRBD1. From germline, CDR1 is SGHTA and CDR2 FQGNSA. The CDR3 is made up of 15 amino acids. The CDR3 DNA sequence: TGTGCCAGCAGCTTCTTTACAGGGGGAAACTATGGCTACCCCTTC. Encoded protein: CASSFFTGGNYGYPF.

The V call is TRBV9, the J call TRBJ1-6; 7 bases are a match to TRBD1. The CDR3 loop spans 14 amino acids. Looked up from germline, CDR1 is SGDLS and CDR2 is YYNGEE. Germline trimming cut 4 bases from V and 8 bases from J; bases unmatched to any gene: 6. The DNA for the CDR3 is TGTGCCAGCAGCTTAAGACAGGGTGATTCACCCCTCCACTTT. It specifies CASSLRQGDSPLHF. Full variable domain (rest looked up from reference TRBV9 and TRBJ1-6): DSGVTQTPKHLITATGQRVTLRCSPRSGDLSVYWYQQSLDQGLQFLIQYYNGEERAKGNILERFSAQQFPDLHSELNLSSLELGDSALYFCASSLRQGDSPLHFGNGTRLTVT.

This chain joins TRBV27 and TRBJ1-1; 8 nucleotides agree with TRBD1. There are 17 residues in the CDR3. CDR1 is MNHEY and CDR2 is SMNVEV in the germline V gene (reference sequence). V trimming: 1 base; J trimming: 0 bases; junction bases outside the gene matches: 7. CDR3 region: CASSLFGSGGLNTEAFF. Here the CDR3 DNA reads TGTGCCAGCAGTTTATTTGGGTCAGGGGGCCTGAACACTGAAGCTTTCTTT.

The gene calls are TRBV18 and TRBJ1-4; the match to TRBD1 covers 7 bases. V lost 3 bases and J lost 8; bases outside the gene matches: 6. The CDR3 is made up of 14 amino acids. The germline CDR1 and CDR2 sequences are KGHSH and LQKENI. The DNA for the CDR3 is TGTGCCAGCTCACCTGGGACAGCCTGGGAAAAACTGTTTTTT. This gives the protein CASSPGTAWEKLFF.

The chain couples TRBV27 to TRBJ2-1; D possibly corresponds to TRBD1 (7 bases). The CDR3 spans 15 residues. Trimming left V 5 bases short and J 5 bases short, with 16 bases between. The germline gives CDR1 MNHEY, CDR2 SMNVEV (reference sequence). The CDR3 DNA sequence: TGTGCCAGCAGTAAGAACAGGGGACTCAACAATGAGCAGTTCTTC. Amino acid sequence: CASSKNRGLNNEQFF.

In this sample, this clone turned up a few times. The rearrangement links TRBV7-3 to TRBJ2-3; 7 bases agree with TRBD1. Germline V lookup: CDR1 SGHTA, CDR2 FQGTGA. J gave up 4 bases and V 1 base, and 5 bases lay outside the gene matches. The CDR3 length is 15 residues. CDR3 protein: CASSLKTGLSDTQYF. CDR3 DNA sequence: TGTGCCAGCAGCTTAAAGACAGGGCTATCAGATACGCAGTATTTT. The entire variable domain, with the rest obtained from reference TRBV7-3 and TRBJ2-3, is as follows: GAGVSQTPSNKVTEKGKYVELRCDPISGHTALYWYRQSLGQGPEFLIYFQGTGAADDSGLPNDRFFAVRPEGSVSTLKIQRTERGDSAVYLCASSLKTGLSDTQYFGPGTRLTVL.

This clone was counted between two and nine times. The chain has TRBV7-9 and TRBJ1-2; 10 bases align to TRBD1. Germline assignment: CDR1 SEHNR and CDR2 FQNEAQ (reference sequence). Losses at the gene ends were 3 bases for V and 6 bases for J; bases not matched to a gene: 1. The CDR3 runs 13 residues. The CDR3 protein is CASSLGQGNGYTF. CDR3 nucleotides: TGTGCCAGCAGCTTGGGACAGGGGAATGGCTACACCTTC.

The chain uses TRBV9 and TRBJ1-1, with TRBD1 as a possible D gene (5 bases). The germline V gene has CDR1 SGDLS and CDR2 YYNGEE. The CDR3 is made up of 13 amino acids. V was trimmed by 0 bases and J by 6 bases, leaving 9 bases between them. CDR3 protein: CASSVGDSPEAFF. The CDR3 coding sequence is TGTGCCAGCAGCGTAGGAGACAGTCCTGAAGCTTTCTTT. Using reference TRBV9 and TRBJ1-1 for the parts outside the CDR3, the full variable domain is DSGVTQTPKHLITATGQRVTLRCSPRSGDLSVYWYQQSLDQGLQFLIQYYNGEERAKGNILERFSAQQFPDLHSELNLSSLELGDSALYFCASSVGDSPEAFFGQGTRLTVV.

The chain recombines TRBV21-1 with TRBJ1-6. TRBV21-1 is given as a pseudogene. The CDR3 covers 21 residues. The CDR3 loop is CASSNGVGGGPLFSYNSPLHF. The DNA of the CDR3 is TGTGCCAGCAGCAATGGGGTTGGCGGGGGCCCACTATTCTCCTATAATTCACCCCTCCACTTT.

The genes are TRBV27 and TRBJ2-1; 9 bases match TRBD1. The germline CDR1 and CDR2 sequences are MNHEY and SMNVEV (reference sequence). The CDR3 consists of 16 residues. Trimming removed 6 bases from V and 3 bases from J; junction bases left unmatched: 9. This CDR3 reads CASRTRSGQGYNEQFF. The CDR3 DNA sequence: TGTGCCAGCAGGACCCGCTCGGGACAGGGCTACAATGAGCAGTTCTTC.

This clone was picked up one time. This chain joins TRBV21-1 and TRBJ1-5; TRBD1 reflects the table's D call only, with no check against the DNA. TRBV21-1 counts as a pseudogene. The CDR3 sequence is 19 residues long. CDR3 loop: CASSKGSGTGGELAQPQHF. CDR3 bases: TGTGCCAGCAGCAAAGGGTCCGGGACAGGGGGGGAATTAGCTCAGCCCCAGCATTTT.

V gene TRBV5-1 combines with J gene TRBJ2-3; 7 bases line up with TRBD1. The trim removed 6 bases at V and 2 bases at J, leaving 6 bases unmatched. Germline V gene sequence: CDR1 SGHRS, CDR2 YFSETQ. The CDR3 covers 14 residues. CDR3: CASIRDSTTDTQYF. The CDR3 DNA follows: TGCGCCAGCATCCGGGACAGTACCACAGATACGCAGTATTTT.

This chain connects TRBV5-1 to TRBJ2-7; 10 nucleotides match TRBD2. Trimming removed 3 bases from V and 5 bases from J; junction bases left unmatched: 8. Germline-derived CDR1 and CDR2 are SGHRS and YFSETQ. The CDR3 consists of 15 residues. CDR3 DNA: TGCGCCAGCAGCTCAACCCCTAGCGGGGGAAACGAGCAGTACTTC. This codes for CASSSTPSGGNEQYF.

The chain has TRBV15 and TRBJ1-6; unclear D gene. In germline, CDR1 is LNHNV, CDR2 YYDKDF (reference sequence). The V gene lost 0 bases and the J gene lost 8 bases, with 5 bases spanning the gap. The CDR3 covers 13 residues. The CDR3 reads CATSRDQDSPLHF. CDR3 nucleotide sequence: TGTGCCACCAGCAGAGATCAGGATTCACCCCTCCACTTT.

The chain recombines TRBV5-1 with TRBJ2-1; possibly TRBD1 for D (5 bases). The CDR3 runs to 15 residues. V lost 0 bases and J 3 bases, leaving 10 bases between the germline ends. CDR1 is SGHRS, CDR2 YFSETQ, per germline. This CDR3 reads CASSLGGGNYNEQFF. The CDR3 nucleotides are TGCGCCAGCAGCTTGGGGGGCGGCAACTACAATGAGCAGTTCTTC.

The chain is built from TRBV20-1 and TRBJ2-7, with D perhaps TRBD1 (5 bases). V was shortened by 3 bases and J by 7 bases, with 10 bases between the two germline ends. The CDR3 is 11 residues long. The V gene's germline CDR1 is DFQATT and CDR2 SNEGSKA (reference sequence). CDR3 nucleotide sequence: TGCAGTGCTAGTTCAGGGAAGGAGCAGTACTTC. It encodes CSASSGKEQYF.

V usage is TRBV7-2 and J usage is TRBJ2-3; a possible D gene is TRBD1 (5 bases). The CDR3 has 13 residues. Trimming shortened V by 6 bases and J by 2 bases, and 9 bases separated the two germline ends. Germline lookup yields CDR1 SGHTA and CDR2 FQGNSA. The CDR3 sequence is CASRDSSTDTQYF. The CDR3 DNA is TGTGCCAGCAGAGACAGTTCCACAGATACGCAGTATTTT. Variable domain in full (rest from reference TRBV7-2 and TRBJ2-3): GAGVSQSPSNKVTEKGKDVELRCDPISGHTALYWYRQSLGQGLEFLIYFQGNSAPDKSGLPSDRFSAERTGGSVSTLTIQRTQQEDSAVYLCASRDSSTDTQYFGPGTRLTVL.

This clone was observed once. The V and J genes are TRBV6-1 and TRBJ2-3; the D gene is possibly TRBD1 (7 bases). CDR1 MNHNS and CDR2 SASEGT come from the germline V gene. The V end was cut by 2 bases, the J end by 8 bases, with 17 bases between. CDR3 length: 15 amino acids. CDR3 sequence reads: CASSEQGDSTATQYF. CDR3 in DNA: TGTGCCAGCAGTGAACAGGGGGACTCCACTGCTACGCAGTATTTT.

This clone was counted a single time. CDR3 residues: CASSIGTGRYEQYF. CDR3 DNA sequence: TGTGCCAGTAGTATTGGGACAGGGCGCTACGAGCAGTACTTC. The chain has TRBV19 and TRBJ2-7, with 9 bases matching TRBD1. Germline loops: CDR1 LNHDA, CDR2 SQIVND (reference sequence). The CDR3 extends over 14 amino acids. V was pared by 3 bases and J by 3 bases, with 3 bases of the junction left unmatched.